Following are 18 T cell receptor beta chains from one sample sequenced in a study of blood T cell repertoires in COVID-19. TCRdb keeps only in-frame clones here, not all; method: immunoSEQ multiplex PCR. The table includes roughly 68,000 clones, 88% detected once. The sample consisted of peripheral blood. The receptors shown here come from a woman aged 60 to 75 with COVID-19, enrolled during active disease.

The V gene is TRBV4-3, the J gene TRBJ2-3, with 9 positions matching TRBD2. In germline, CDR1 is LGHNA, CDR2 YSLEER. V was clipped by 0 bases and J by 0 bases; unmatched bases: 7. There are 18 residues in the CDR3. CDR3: CASSQDLSGSSSTDTQYF. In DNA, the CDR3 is TGCGCCAGCAGCCAAGATCTTAGCGGGAGTTCTAGCACAGATACGCAGTATTTT.

In DNA form, the CDR3 reads TGTGCCAGCAGTCCGACAGGGATACGTTCACCCCTCCACTTT. Its translation is CASSPTGIRSPLHF. The gene calls are TRBV6-2 or TRBV6-3 and TRBJ1-6; 7 bases map to TRBD1. Germline loops: CDR1 MNHEY, CDR2 SVGEGT. The V gene end was trimmed by 5 bases and the J gene end by 9 bases; junction bases not matched to a gene: 7. CDR3 length: 14 amino acids.

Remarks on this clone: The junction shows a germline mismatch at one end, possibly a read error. CDR3 protein: CASGFPWTRSNEQFF. Written as DNA, the CDR3 is TGTGCCAGCGGTTTCCCCTGGACTAGATCCAATGAGCAGTTCTTC. The V and J genes are TRBV27 and TRBJ2-1; 7 bases map to TRBD2. There are 15 residues in the CDR3. CDR1 MNHEY and CDR2 SMNVEV come from the germline V gene (reference sequence).

CDR3 loop: CASSQHRTGRLPEKLFF. The CDR3 region has the DNA TGTGCCAGCAGCCAACACCGGACAGGGCGTTTACCTGAAAAACTGTTTTTT. The chain links TRBV7-6 to TRBJ1-4; 8 bases agree with TRBD1. V dropped 5 bases and J dropped 7; count of bases not matched to a gene: 15. In germline, CDR1 is SGHVS, CDR2 FNYEAQ. This CDR3 spans 17 amino acids. The full variable domain, with the rest looked up from reference TRBV7-6 and TRBJ1-4, is GAGVSQSPRYKVTKRGQDVALRCDPISGHVSLYWYRQALGQGPEFLTYFNYEAQQDKSGLPNDRFSAERPEGSISTLTIQRTEQRDSAMYRCASSQHRTGRLPEKLFFGSGTQLSVL.

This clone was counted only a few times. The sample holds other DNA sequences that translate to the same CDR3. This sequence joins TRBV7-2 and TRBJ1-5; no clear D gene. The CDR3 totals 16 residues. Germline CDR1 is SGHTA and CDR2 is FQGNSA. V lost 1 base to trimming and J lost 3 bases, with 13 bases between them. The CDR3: CASSLGGGRSNQPQHF. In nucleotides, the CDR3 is TGTGCCAGCAGCTTAGGAGGAGGGAGGTCCAATCAGCCCCAGCATTTT.

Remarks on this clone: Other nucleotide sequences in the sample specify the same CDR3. Here the CDR3 DNA reads TGTGCCAGCAGCTTAGGCCCAGGGAATCAGCCCCAGCATTTT. Residues: CASSLGPGNQPQHF. This rearrangement joins TRBV7-9 to TRBJ1-5, with D perhaps matching TRBD1 (5 bases). Trimming shortened V by 1 base and J by 4 bases, and 8 bases separated the two germline ends. The CDR3 loop spans 14 amino acids. CDR1 is SEHNR, CDR2 FQNEAQ, per germline (reference sequence).

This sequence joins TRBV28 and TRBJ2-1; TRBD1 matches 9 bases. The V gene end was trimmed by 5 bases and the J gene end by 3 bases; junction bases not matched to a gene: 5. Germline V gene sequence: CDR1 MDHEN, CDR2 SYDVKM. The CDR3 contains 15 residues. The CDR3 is CASSAPGQGYNEQFF. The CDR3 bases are TGTGCCAGCAGTGCGCCGGGACAGGGCTACAATGAGCAGTTCTTC.

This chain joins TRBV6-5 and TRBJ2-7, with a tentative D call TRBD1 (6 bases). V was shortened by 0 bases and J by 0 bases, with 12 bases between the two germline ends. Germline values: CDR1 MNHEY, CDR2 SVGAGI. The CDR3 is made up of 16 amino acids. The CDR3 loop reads CASSYSMAGDSYEQYF. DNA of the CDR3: TGTGCCAGCAGTTACTCGATGGCAGGGGACTCCTACGAGCAGTACTTC.

In DNA form, the CDR3 reads TGTGCCAGCAGCTTGCTAGGGGGAGAGGGTGAGCAGTTCTTC. Translation: CASSLLGGEGEQFF. The chain combines TRBV7-6 with TRBJ2-1; D might be TRBD1 (6 bases). CDR3 length: 14 residues. The germline V and J ends were trimmed by 3 bases and 9 bases, with 15 bases remaining between them. Looked up from germline, CDR1 is SGHVS and CDR2 is FNYEAQ.

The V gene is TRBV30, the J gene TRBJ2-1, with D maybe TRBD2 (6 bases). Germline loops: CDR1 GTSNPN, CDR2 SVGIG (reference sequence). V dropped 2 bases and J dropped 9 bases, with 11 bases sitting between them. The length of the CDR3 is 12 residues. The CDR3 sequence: CAWSRNGGEQFF. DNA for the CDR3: TGTGCCTGGAGTCGCAACGGGGGTGAGCAGTTCTTC.

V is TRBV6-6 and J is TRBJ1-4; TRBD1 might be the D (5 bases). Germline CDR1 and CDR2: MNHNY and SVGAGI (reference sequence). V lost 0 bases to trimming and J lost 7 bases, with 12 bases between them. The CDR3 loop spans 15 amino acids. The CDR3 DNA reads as TGTGCCAGCAGTTACTCGGCAGGGATGGGTGAAAAACTGTTTTTT. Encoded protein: CASSYSAGMGEKLFF.

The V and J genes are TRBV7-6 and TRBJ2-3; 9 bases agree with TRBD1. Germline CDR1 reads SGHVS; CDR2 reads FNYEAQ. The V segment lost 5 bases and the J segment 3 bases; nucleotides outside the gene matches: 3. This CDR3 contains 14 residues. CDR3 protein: CASSPGTGTDTQYF. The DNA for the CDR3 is TGTGCCAGCAGCCCGGGGACAGGGACAGATACGCAGTATTTT.

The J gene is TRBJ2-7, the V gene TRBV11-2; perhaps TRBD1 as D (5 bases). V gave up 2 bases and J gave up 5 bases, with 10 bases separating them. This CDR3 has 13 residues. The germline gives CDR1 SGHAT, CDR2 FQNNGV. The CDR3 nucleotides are TGTGCCAGCAGCTTAAGGGGATGGGACGAGCAGTACTTC. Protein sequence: CASSLRGWDEQYF.

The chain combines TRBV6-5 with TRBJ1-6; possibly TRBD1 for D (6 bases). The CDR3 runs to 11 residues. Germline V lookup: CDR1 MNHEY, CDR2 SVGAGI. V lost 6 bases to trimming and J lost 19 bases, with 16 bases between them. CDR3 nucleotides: TGTGCCAGCAGGAGGGGGGGGGACGTGCACTTT. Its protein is CASRRGGDVHF.

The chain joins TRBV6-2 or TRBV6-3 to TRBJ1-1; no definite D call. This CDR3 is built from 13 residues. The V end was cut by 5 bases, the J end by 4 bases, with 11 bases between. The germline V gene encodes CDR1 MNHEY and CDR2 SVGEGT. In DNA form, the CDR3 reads TGTGCCAGCAGTCTGGAGGTCCTCACTGAAGCTTTCTTT. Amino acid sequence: CASSLEVLTEAFF.

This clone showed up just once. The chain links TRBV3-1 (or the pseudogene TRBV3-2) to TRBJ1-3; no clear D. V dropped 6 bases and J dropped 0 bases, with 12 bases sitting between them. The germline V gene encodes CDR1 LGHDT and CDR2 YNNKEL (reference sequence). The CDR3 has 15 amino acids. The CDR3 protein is CASRHDGGSGNTIYF. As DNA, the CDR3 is TGTGCCAGCAGACATGACGGCGGCTCTGGAAACACCATATATTTT.

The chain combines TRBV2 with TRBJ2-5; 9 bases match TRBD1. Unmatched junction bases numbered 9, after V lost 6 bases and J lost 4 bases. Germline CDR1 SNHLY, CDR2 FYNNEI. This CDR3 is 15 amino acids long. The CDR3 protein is CASRPRDRVVETQYF. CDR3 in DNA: TGTGCCAGCAGACCTCGGGACAGGGTAGTAGAGACCCAGTACTTC.

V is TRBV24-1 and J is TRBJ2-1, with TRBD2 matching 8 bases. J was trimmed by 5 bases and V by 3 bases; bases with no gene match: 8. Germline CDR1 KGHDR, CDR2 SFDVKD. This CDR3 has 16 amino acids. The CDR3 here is CATSDAAGTRDNEQFF. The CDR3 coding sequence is TGTGCCACCAGTGATGCGGCCGGGACTAGAGACAATGAGCAGTTCTTC.